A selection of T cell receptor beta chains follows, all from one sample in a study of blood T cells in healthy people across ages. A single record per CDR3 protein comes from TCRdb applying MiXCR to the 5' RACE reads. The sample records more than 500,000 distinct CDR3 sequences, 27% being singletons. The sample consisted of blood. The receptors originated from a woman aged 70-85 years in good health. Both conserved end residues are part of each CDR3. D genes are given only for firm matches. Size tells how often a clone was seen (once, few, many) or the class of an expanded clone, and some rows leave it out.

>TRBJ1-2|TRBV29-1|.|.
TGCAGCGACGACACTCAATATGGCTACACCTTC
CSDDTQYGYTF
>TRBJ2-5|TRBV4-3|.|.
TGCGCCAGCAGCCAAGAACCCGGACAGGAGACCCAGTACTTC
CASSQEPGQETQYF
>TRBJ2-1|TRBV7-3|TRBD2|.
TGTGCCAGCAGCTTGACTAGCGCTACCTACAATGAGCAGTTCTTC
CASSLTSATYNEQFF
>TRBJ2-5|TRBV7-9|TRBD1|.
TGTGCCAGCAGCTCCGGGACAGGGGACGCAGTCCAAGAGACCCAGTACTTC
CASSSGTGDAVQETQYF
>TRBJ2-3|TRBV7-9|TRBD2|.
TGTGCCAGCAGCTCGTGGCTAGCGGAGACCACAGATACGCAGTATTTT
CASSSWLAETTDTQYF
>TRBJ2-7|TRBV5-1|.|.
TGCGCCAGCAGCCGAGGGGACGGCTACGAGCAGTACTTC
CASSRGDGYEQYF
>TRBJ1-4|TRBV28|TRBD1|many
TGTGCCAGCAGTTTAGACAGGGGGAGAGAAAAACTGTTTTTT
CASSLDRGREKLFF
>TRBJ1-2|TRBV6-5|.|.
TGTGCCAGCAGTTACGGGAGGACAGCGGTCCGAAACGGCTATGGCTACACCTTC
CASSYGRTAVRNGYGYTF
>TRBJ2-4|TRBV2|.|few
TGTGCCAGCGAGGTAGAGGCCAAAAACATTCAGTACTTC
CASEVEAKNIQYF
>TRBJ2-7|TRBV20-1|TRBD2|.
TGCAGTGCTAGAGAGGTTACTAGCGGGACCGCCTACGAGCAGTACTTC
CSAREVTSGTAYEQYF
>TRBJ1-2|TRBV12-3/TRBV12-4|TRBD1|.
TGCGCCAGCAGTAACACCGGGACAGGGGATGGCTACACCTTC
CASSNTGTGDGYTF
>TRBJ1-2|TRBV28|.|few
TGTGCCAGCAGTTTGGCAGGGTTCGACTATGGCTACACCTTC
CASSLAGFDYGYTF
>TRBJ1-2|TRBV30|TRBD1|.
TGTGCCTGGAGTGTATGGGACAGAATCTATGGCTACACCTTC
CAWSVWDRIYGYTF
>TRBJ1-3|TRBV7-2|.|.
TGTGCCAGCAGCTTAAACAGGTTCGGCTCTGGAAACACCATATATTTT
CASSLNRFGSGNTIYF
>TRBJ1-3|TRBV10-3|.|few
TGTGCCTCGGCGTTAGGCGGTGGAAACACCATATATTTT
CASALGGGNTIYF
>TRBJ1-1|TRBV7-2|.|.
TGTGCCAGCAGGTTTCGGGACACTTCAATCGTGGAAGCTTTCTTT
CASRFRDTSIVEAFF
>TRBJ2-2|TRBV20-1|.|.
TGCAGTGCTAGGAGGGGAAACACCAACACCGGGGAGCTGTTTTTT
CSARRGNTNTGELFF
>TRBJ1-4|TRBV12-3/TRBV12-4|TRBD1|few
TGTGCCAGCCTGAAACAGGGGGCTGATGAAAAACTGTTTTTT
CASLKQGADEKLFF
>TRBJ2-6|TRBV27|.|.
TGTGCCAGCAGTTTTACCGTGACACCCGCCCTGACTTTC
CASSFTVTPALTF
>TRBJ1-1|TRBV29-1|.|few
TGCAGCGCCCAGCGGGGGGAGCGAGCTTTCTTT
CSAQRGERAFF
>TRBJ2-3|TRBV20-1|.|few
TGCAGTGCTAGGGGACCCTCAACCACAGATACGCAGTATTTT
CSARGPSTTDTQYF
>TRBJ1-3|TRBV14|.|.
TGTGCCAGCAGCCAAGACCGAGACAGCTCTGGAAACACCATATATTTT
CASSQDRDSSGNTIYF
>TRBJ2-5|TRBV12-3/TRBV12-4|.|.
TGTGCCAGCAGTTTAGGTTGGGTAGCGTCGCAAGAGACCCAGTACTTC
CASSLGWVASQETQYF
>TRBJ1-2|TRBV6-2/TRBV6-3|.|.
TGTGCCAGCAGTTCTAGCTATAACTATGGCTACACCTTC
CASSSSYNYGYTF